The rows below give T cell receptor beta chains drawn from one sample of a study of tumor-infiltrating lymphocytes in primary liver carcinoma. TCRdb reanalysed the multiplex PCR reads using MiXCR and keeps one entry per CDR3 protein. The sample lists more than 95,000 distinct CDR3 sequences, around 84% seen once, with approximately 21% in the top ten. Source material: liver tumor tissue from sampling region 3. The receptors stem from a man aged 40-50 years with primary liver carcinoma and hepatitis B virus infection. The CDR3 runs from the conserved cysteine through the conserved F or W. A D gene is named only where the DNA matches it firmly. Not every row has a clone size; where given, it reads once, few, many or a size class.

d_gene: .
v_gene: TRBV11-2
abundance: few
j_gene: TRBJ1-2
len: 15
CDR3aa: CASSSRLDSSYGYTF
CDR3nt: TGTGCCAGCAGCTCAAGACTGGACAGCTCGTATGGCTACACTTTC

d_gene: TRBD2
v_gene: TRBV4-3
abundance: .
j_gene: TRBJ2-1
len: 16
CDR3aa: CASSLEWLAGYNEQFF
CDR3nt: TGTGCCAGCAGCCTAGAGTGGCTAGCGGGATACAATGAGCAGTTCTTC

d_gene: .
v_gene: TRBV12-3/TRBV12-4
abundance: once
j_gene: TRBJ2-3
len: 15
CDR3aa: CASERGRELRDTQYF
CDR3nt: TGTGCAAGCGAGAGGGGGCGGGAGTTACGAGATACGCAGTATTTT

d_gene: TRBD2
v_gene: TRBV10-1
abundance: .
j_gene: TRBJ2-2
len: 14
CDR3aa: CAIRASGIAGELFF
CDR3nt: TGCGCCATTAGGGCTAGCGGGATCGCCGGGGAGCTGTTTTTT

d_gene: .
v_gene: TRBV24-1
abundance: .
j_gene: TRBJ2-5
len: 13
CDR3aa: CATSPGATATQYF
CDR3nt: TGTGCCACCAGTCCCGGGGCAACGGCGACCCAGTACTTC

d_gene: .
v_gene: TRBV11-1
abundance: once
j_gene: TRBJ1-1
len: 14
CDR3aa: CASSLSQGISEAFF
CDR3nt: TGTGCCAGCAGCTTAAGTCAGGGGATATCTGAAGCTTTCTTT

d_gene: TRBD1
v_gene: TRBV6-6
abundance: .
j_gene: TRBJ2-7
len: 19
CDR3aa: CVSSKLDRVRVQSRYEQYF
CDR3nt: TGTGTCAGCAGTAAACTCGACAGGGTTAGGGTCCAGAGCCGCTACGAACAGTACTTC

d_gene: TRBD2
v_gene: TRBV4-1
abundance: .
j_gene: TRBJ2-3
len: 15
CDR3aa: CANSQGLAGADTQYF
CDR3nt: TGCGCCAACAGCCAAGGACTAGCAGGAGCAGATACGCAGTATTTT

d_gene: .
v_gene: TRBV6-1
abundance: .
j_gene: TRBJ2-1
len: 13
CDR3aa: CASSEEWGIEQFF
CDR3nt: TGTGCCAGCAGTGAAGAGTGGGGCATTGAGCAATTCTTC

d_gene: TRBD1
v_gene: TRBV4-2
abundance: .
j_gene: TRBJ2-1
len: 16
CDR3aa: CASSHAGGQENNEQFF
CDR3nt: TGCGCCAGCAGCCATGCCGGGGGACAGGAGAACAATGAGCAGTTCTTC

d_gene: .
v_gene: TRBV29-1
abundance: .
j_gene: TRBJ2-5
len: 12
CDR3aa: CSAETLQETQYF
CDR3nt: TGCAGCGCCGAGACTTTGCAAGAGACACAATACTTC

d_gene: .
v_gene: TRBV12-3/TRBV12-4
abundance: few
j_gene: TRBJ2-2
len: 14
CDR3aa: CANSYSVDTGELFF
CDR3nt: TGTGCCAACAGTTACTCCGTGGATACCGGGGAGCTGTTTTTT

d_gene: .
v_gene: TRBV29-1
abundance: few
j_gene: TRBJ2-5
len: 12
CDR3aa: CSVPLDMETQYF
CDR3nt: TGCAGTGTTCCACTGGACATGGAGACCCAGTACTTC